The 18 T cell receptor beta chains presented below share a single source sample, sequenced in a study of regulatory T cells. Study-wide results and limits: In CD3G-deficient patients, conventional CD4+ T cells were enriched for hydrophobic CDR3 residues at positions 6 and 7.

The PCR used 52 TRBV and 13 TRBJ primers. Produced via immunoSEQ multiplex PCR; TCRdb's table is partial and in-frame only. The sample records over 20,000 clones, 70% to 90% being singletons. No cognate antigen is known for these TCRs. The specimen was conventional CD4+ T cells sorted from blood. These receptor sequences come from a child aged 5-17 years with CD3G deficiency.

This chain connects TRBV7-9 to TRBJ2-5; maybe TRBD1 (6 bases). Germline lookup yields CDR1 SEHNR and CDR2 FQNEAQ (reference sequence). The CDR3 is 15 amino acids. Trimming took off 5 bases at V and 5 bases at J, with 18 bases between the two ends. In DNA form, the CDR3 reads TGTGCCAGCAGCCAGGGGAACCTCGAGGGGGAGACCCAGTACTTC. Translation: CASSQGNLEGETQYF. Full variable domain (outside the CDR3, taken from reference TRBV7-9 and TRBJ2-5): DTGVSQNPRHKITKRGQNVTFRCDPISEHNRLYWYRQTLGQGPEFLTYFQNEAQLEKSRLLSDRFSAERPKGSFSTLEIQRTEQGDSAMYLCASSQGNLEGETQYFGPGTRLLVL.

The V call is TRBV10-3, the J call TRBJ2-6; D is undetermined. This CDR3 comprises 15 residues. Germline CDR1 and CDR2: ENHRY and SYGVKD. Trimming cost V 10 bases and J 0 bases, with 13 bases left between them. CDR3 sequence reads: CATRASFSGANVLTF. In DNA, the CDR3 is TGTGCCACCCGGGCCTCGTTCTCTGGGGCCAACGTCCTGACTTTC.

The chain joins TRBV10-2 to TRBJ2-7; 10 nucleotides match TRBD1. The length of the CDR3 is 14 residues. V was pared by 6 bases and J by 0 bases, with 2 bases of the junction left unmatched. Germline V gives CDR1 WSHSY, CDR2 SAAADI. This CDR3 is CASRRTGGSYEQYF. In DNA form, the CDR3 reads TGCGCCAGCAGGAGGACAGGGGGCTCCTACGAGCAGTACTTC.

This clone was recorded only once. V and J are TRBV6-6 and TRBJ2-7; D is ambiguous. The CDR3 loop spans 12 amino acids. Germline V gene data show CDR1 as MNHNY and CDR2 as SVGAGI (reference sequence). V lost 5 bases and J lost 8, with 13 bases in between. The CDR3 nucleotides are TGTGCCAGCAGTCTACTCTCTACGAAGCAGTACTTC. Translated: CASSLLSTKQYF.

V gene TRBV7-8 combines with J gene TRBJ2-3; TRBD2 agrees at 7 bases. Germline V lookup: CDR1 SGHVS, CDR2 FQNEAQ. This CDR3 has 15 amino acids. The ends lost 5 bases at V and 3 bases at J; junction bases unmatched: 8. Here the CDR3 reads CASSVGLAVTDTQYF. CDR3 nucleotide sequence: TGTGCCAGCAGCGTCGGGCTAGCGGTAACAGATACGCAGTATTTT.

J is TRBJ2-7 and V is TRBV10-3, with a possible D match to TRBD2 (6 bases). CDR1 ENHRY and CDR2 SYGVKD come from the germline V gene. This CDR3 region has 13 residues. V was pared by 6 bases and J by 5 bases, with 14 bases between. The CDR3: CAISSGRDDEQYF. The CDR3 coding sequence is TGTGCCATCAGCTCCGGGAGAGACGACGAGCAGTACTTC.

The chain combines TRBV28 with TRBJ2-7; TRBD1 matches 11 bases. Trimming at V came to 5 bases and at J to 5 bases, leaving 17 bases not matched to a gene. Germline V gene data show CDR1 as MDHEN and CDR2 as SYDVKM. The CDR3 is made up of 18 amino acids. CDR3 nucleotide sequence: TGTGCCAGCAGTCGCCGGGACAGGGGGAAAATCCTCCTAGACGAGCAGTACTTC. It codes for CASSRRDRGKILLDEQYF. Variable domain in full (rest from reference TRBV28 and TRBJ2-7): DVKVTQSSRYLVKRTGEKVFLECVQDMDHENMFWYRQDPGLGLRLIYFSYDVKMKEKGDIPEGYSVSREKKERFSLILESASTNQTSMYLCASSRRDRGKILLDEQYFGPGTRLTVT.

V gene TRBV28 combines with J gene TRBJ2-5, with D possibly matching TRBD1 (5 bases). The germline V and J ends were trimmed by 6 bases and 1 base, with 15 bases remaining between them. Germline V gene sequence: CDR1 MDHEN, CDR2 SYDVKM. The length of the CDR3 is 15 residues. The CDR3 nucleotides read TGTGCCAGCAGGGGCTTGGGGCGAGGCCAAGAGACCCAGTACTTC. The encoded protein is CASRGLGRGQETQYF. Complete variable domain (other parts from reference TRBV28 and TRBJ2-5): DVKVTQSSRYLVKRTGEKVFLECVQDMDHENMFWYRQDPGLGLRLIYFSYDVKMKEKGDIPEGYSVSREKKERFSLILESASTNQTSMYLCASRGLGRGQETQYFGPGTRLLVL.

The chain joins TRBV7-8 to TRBJ2-7, with a tentative D call TRBD2 (7 bases). The CDR3 covers 16 residues. V lost 5 bases to trimming and J lost 3 bases, with 20 bases between them. The germline gives CDR1 SGHVS, CDR2 FQNEAQ. In nucleotides, the CDR3 is TGTGCCAGCAGCGCAAGGGGGGGGAGCAAAATCTACGAGCAGTACTTC. Its translation is CASSARGGSKIYEQYF.

This clone has just one count. The V call is TRBV6-1, the J call TRBJ2-7, with 7 bases matching TRBD2. The CDR3 has 14 residues. Germline trimming cut 7 bases from V and 2 bases from J; bases unmatched to any gene: 8. Germline loops: CDR1 MNHNS, CDR2 SASEGT. CDR3 nucleotide sequence: TGTGCCAGCATCCGGGAGGCCGGCCCCTACGAGCAGTACTTC. It yields the protein CASIREAGPYEQYF.

The chain recombines TRBV19 with TRBJ2-1; a possible D gene is TRBD2 (6 bases). With 2 bases removed from V and 1 base from J, the gap between germline ends came to 9 bases. Germline V gene data show CDR1 as LNHDA and CDR2 as SQIVND (reference sequence). CDR3 size: 15 residues. CDR3 bases: TGTGCCAGTAGTATAAGGCGGGGTTCCTACAATGAGCAGTTCTTC. Amino acids: CASSIRRGSYNEQFF.

This clone came up a few times. The chain uses TRBV5-1 and TRBJ2-7; D is perhaps TRBD1 (6 bases). Deletions cut 4 bases from V and 5 bases from J, with 16 bases between. This CDR3 spans 14 amino acids. The germline V gene has CDR1 SGHRS and CDR2 YFSETQ. CDR3 in amino acids: CASSPGQRGDEQYF. DNA for the CDR3: TGCGCCAGCAGCCCCGGACAGCGAGGGGACGAGCAGTACTTC. The full variable domain, in which reference TRBV5-1 and TRBJ2-7 provide the parts outside the CDR3, is KAGVTQTPRYLIKTRGQQVTLSCSPISGHRSVSWYQQTPGQGLQFLFEYFSETQRNKGNFPGRFSGRQFSNSRSEMNVSTLELGDSALYLCASSPGQRGDEQYFGPGTRLTVT.

CDR3 sequence reads: CASSLYTGRDTQYF. As DNA, the CDR3 is TGTGCCAGCAGTTTATATACGGGAAGAGATACGCAGTATTTT. J is TRBJ2-3 and V is TRBV28; D possibly corresponds to TRBD2 (5 bases). Trimming cost V 1 base and J 5 bases, with 10 bases left between them. Per the germline V gene, CDR1 is MDHEN and CDR2 is SYDVKM. The CDR3 runs 14 residues.

The chain links TRBV20-1 to TRBJ2-5; D gene ambiguous. Trimming removed 3 bases from V and 2 bases from J, with 4 bases in between. Germline values: CDR1 DFQATT, CDR2 SNEGSKA (reference sequence). This CDR3 spans 11 amino acids. DNA for the CDR3: TGCAGTGCTAGTGAGCAAGAGACCCAGTACTTC. Amino acids: CSASEQETQYF.

The rearrangement links TRBV28 to TRBJ2-7; tentative D call: TRBD2 (5 bases). V gave up 5 bases and J gave up 5 bases, with 16 bases separating them. Germline assignment: CDR1 MDHEN and CDR2 SYDVKM. This CDR3 has 14 residues. CDR3 residues: CASSHLGVTDEQYF. The CDR3 region has the DNA TGTGCCAGCAGTCATCTGGGAGTCACGGACGAGCAGTACTTC.

The V call is TRBV5-1, the J call TRBJ2-3; 7 nucleotides agree with TRBD2. V shed 0 bases, J shed 2 bases, and the junction held 6 bases outside the gene matches. The germline CDR1 and CDR2 sequences are SGHRS and YFSETQ. The CDR3 has 16 residues. CDR3: CASSLGASGSTDTQYF. The CDR3 DNA is TGCGCCAGCAGCTTGGGGGCTAGCGGATCCACAGATACGCAGTATTTT. Full variable domain (missing parts from reference TRBV5-1 and TRBJ2-3): KAGVTQTPRYLIKTRGQQVTLSCSPISGHRSVSWYQQTPGQGLQFLFEYFSETQRNKGNFPGRFSGRQFSNSRSEMNVSTLELGDSALYLCASSLGASGSTDTQYFGPGTRLTVL.

V gene TRBV6-1 combines with J gene TRBJ2-7, with 9 bases fitting TRBD2. This CDR3 contains 16 residues. Germline V gene sequence: CDR1 MNHNS, CDR2 SASEGT. V was pared by 2 bases and J by 1 base, with 6 bases of the junction left unmatched. The CDR3 protein is CASSENSGSTSYEQYF. CDR3 nucleotide sequence: TGTGCCAGCAGTGAAAATAGCGGGAGTACATCCTACGAGCAGTACTTC.

This clone was detected once. The chain combines TRBV5-1 with TRBJ1-2; D is possibly TRBD1 (5 bases). Trimming stripped 3 bases from V and 4 bases from J, with 10 bases between. Germline-derived CDR1 and CDR2 are SGHRS and YFSETQ. There are 13 residues in the CDR3. The CDR3 loop is CASSSRDSYGYTF. DNA for the CDR3: TGCGCCAGCAGCTCGAGGGACTCCTATGGCTACACCTTC.